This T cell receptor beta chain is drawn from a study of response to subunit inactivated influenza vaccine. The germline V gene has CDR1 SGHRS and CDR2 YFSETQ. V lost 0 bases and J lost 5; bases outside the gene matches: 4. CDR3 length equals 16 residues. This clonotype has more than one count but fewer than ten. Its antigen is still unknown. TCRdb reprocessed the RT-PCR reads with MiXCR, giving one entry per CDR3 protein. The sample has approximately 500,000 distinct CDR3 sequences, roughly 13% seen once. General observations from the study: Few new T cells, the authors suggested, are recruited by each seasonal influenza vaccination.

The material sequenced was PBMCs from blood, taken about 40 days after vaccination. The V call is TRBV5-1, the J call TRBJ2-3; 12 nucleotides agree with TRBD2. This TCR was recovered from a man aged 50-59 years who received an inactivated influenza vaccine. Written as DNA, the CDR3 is TGCGCCAGCAGCTTGGGGTGGACTAGCGGGAAAGATACGCAGTATTTT. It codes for CASSLGWTSGKDTQYF.